This TCR beta chain was recorded in a study of cytomegalovirus exposure and HLA in healthy donors. Study conclusions and caveats: The authors considered a cluster of highly shared sequence variants likely to be a sequencing artifact. Cytomegalovirus-associated status was assigned to about 160 TCR beta chains. Among CMV-associated TCR beta chains, most appeared HLA-restricted in a later analysis. Later analysis reportedly placed an Asian-associated ancestry cluster below the approximately 650-donor mean in N-insertions.

This CDR3 is 15 amino acids long. From germline, CDR1 is MNHEY and CDR2 SMNVEV (reference sequence). V gave up 5 bases and J gave up 0 bases, with 10 bases separating them. The PCR used 60 Vbeta and 13 Jbeta primers. Using immunoSEQ multiplex PCR, the repertoire was profiled, and TCRdb retains in-frame clones only, with some absent. Counted here are approximately 260,000 clones, 85% to 95% occurring once; the ten biggest clones make up 1.7%. Note on this clone: Its antigen is currently unknown.

The sample taken for sequencing was PBMCs. This sequence was found in a girl aged 2 to 9 in good health and CMV-seronegative. The chain joins TRBV27 to TRBJ2-2; perhaps TRBD2 as D (5 bases). The CDR3 is CASSISGTNTGELFF. DNA of the CDR3: TGTGCCAGCAGTATCTCGGGAACGAACACCGGGGAGCTGTTTTTT.